These 12 T cell receptor beta chains were all obtained from the same sample, sequenced in a study of cytotoxic CD8 clonotypes in ibrutinib-treated CLL. The repertoire was sequenced with immunoSEQ multiplex PCR; TCRdb's copy has only in-frame clones and lacks some. The profile covers about 160,000 clones, with roughly four fifths appearing a single time and under 2.5% taken by the ten largest. Sequenced here: PBMCs, sampled after 12 months of ibrutinib treatment. Every receptor here comes from a human donor with chronic lymphocytic leukemia.

The chain joins TRBV7-2 to TRBJ2-5; possible D gene TRBD1, 5 bases. The V end was cut by 5 bases, the J end by 1 base, with 11 bases between. The CDR3 is 14 residues long. CDR1 and CDR2 (germline): SGHTA, FQGNSA. The CDR3 region has the DNA TGTGCCAGCAGCCCGGGCAGGGCCCAAGAGACCCAGTACTTC. This codes for CASSPGRAQETQYF. Looking up the rest from reference TRBV7-2 and TRBJ2-5 gives the full variable domain: GAGVSQSPSNKVTEKGKDVELRCDPISGHTALYWYRQSLGQGLEFLIYFQGNSAPDKSGLPSDRFSAERTGGSVSTLTIQRTQQEDSAVYLCASSPGRAQETQYFGPGTRLLVL.

This clone was counted many times. The CDR3 sequence: CASSSTGKYRVAQPQHF. As DNA, the CDR3 is TGTGCCAGCAGCTCAACGGGGAAATACAGGGTGGCTCAGCCCCAGCATTTT. This chain links TRBV7-2 with TRBJ1-5; tentative D call: TRBD1 (6 bases). V was pared by 4 bases and J by 6 bases, with 22 bases between. CDR1 and CDR2 from the germline V gene are SGHTA and FQGNSA. CDR3 length: 17 residues.

The chain links TRBV4-2 to TRBJ2-5, with 11 positions matching TRBD2. CDR1 is LGHNA and CDR2 is YNFKEQ in the germline V gene. The CDR3 sequence is 17 residues long. V trimming: 1 base; J trimming: 4 bases; junction bases outside the gene matches: 8. The CDR3 loop reads CASSQAVAGGPGETQYF. The CDR3 DNA follows: TGTGCCAGCAGCCAAGCGGTAGCGGGGGGGCCCGGAGAGACCCAGTACTTC.

This sequence joins TRBV9 and TRBJ2-1; 11 positions match TRBD2. CDR3 size: 16 residues. V shed 4 bases and J 6 bases; nucleotides not matched to a gene: 9. Germline V CDR1 and CDR2: SGDLS, YYNGEE. CDR3 sequence (DNA): TGTGCCAGCAGCCGCCTATCCGGGACTAGCGGCAATGAGCAGTTCTTC. As protein: CASSRLSGTSGNEQFF.

The genes are TRBV7-9 and TRBJ2-1, with 9 bases identical to TRBD1. The CDR3 contains 17 residues. Germline CDR1 and CDR2: SEHNR and FQNEAQ (reference sequence). With 5 bases clipped from V and 4 bases from J, the junction kept 12 bases outside the gene matches. CDR3 region: CASSPGRGQGYYNEQFF. The CDR3 DNA reads TGTGCCAGCAGCCCTGGACGGGGACAGGGATATTACAATGAGCAGTTCTTC.

This chain connects TRBV28 to TRBJ1-1; no firm D call. Trimming pared 10 bases from V and 2 bases from J, leaving 11 bases between. Per the germline V gene, CDR1 is MDHEN and CDR2 is SYDVKM. The CDR3 is made up of 12 amino acids. CDR3 in amino acids: CATIPPNTEAFF. The CDR3 bases are TGTGCCACCATTCCCCCCAACACTGAAGCTTTCTTT.

This chain joins TRBV5-1 and TRBJ2-7; D may be TRBD1 (6 bases). Trimming stripped 7 bases from V and 3 bases from J, with 14 bases between. Germline V gene lookup returns CDR1 SGHRS and CDR2 YFSETQ. There are 13 residues in the CDR3. CDR3 DNA sequence: TGCGCCAGCGGTTATGACAGGTTCTACGAGCAGTACTTC. Protein product: CASGYDRFYEQYF.

The chain combines TRBV6-1 with TRBJ2-1; D is unresolved. Between the trimmed V and J ends, which lost 7 bases and 10 bases, there was a span of 23 bases. This CDR3 spans 15 amino acids. Germline values: CDR1 MNHNS, CDR2 SASEGT. The CDR3 protein is CASTQGNSLAHEQFF. The CDR3 coding sequence is TGTGCCAGCACCCAAGGGAATAGCTTAGCACACGAGCAGTTCTTC.

This chain's CDR3 is CASSLGYNDNEKLFF. The DNA of the CDR3 is TGTGCCAGCAGCTTAGGGTACAACGACAATGAAAAACTGTTTTTT. The gene calls are TRBV7-8 and TRBJ1-4; no reliable D call. This CDR3 spans 15 amino acids. The germline V gene encodes CDR1 SGHVS and CDR2 FQNEAQ. V lost 1 base to trimming and J lost 5 bases, with 11 bases between them.

This clone was observed a single time. The chain combines TRBV7-8 with TRBJ2-1; the D call may be TRBD1 or TRBD2 (5 bases each). Trimming shortened V by 2 bases and J by 5 bases, and 19 bases separated the two germline ends. This CDR3 contains 17 residues. The germline V gene has CDR1 SGHVS and CDR2 FQNEAQ. CDR3 nucleotide sequence: TGTGCCAGCAGCTTACGAGGTTGGGAGCCAGGGAACAATGAGCAGTTCTTC. Its protein product is CASSLRGWEPGNNEQFF.

The chain couples TRBV15 to TRBJ2-5, with D uncertain. With 8 bases removed from V and 1 base from J, the gap between germline ends came to 17 bases. The CDR3 length is 15 residues. Germline CDR1 LNHNV, CDR2 YYDKDF (reference sequence). The CDR3 is CATSRNAGAQETQYF. The CDR3 DNA is TGTGCCACCTCCAGGAACGCAGGAGCCCAAGAGACCCAGTACTTC.

The gene calls are TRBV5-1 and TRBJ2-7, with D possibly matching TRBD1 (6 bases). Deletions cut 2 bases from V and 4 bases from J, with 10 bases between. The CDR3 is made up of 13 amino acids. CDR1 and CDR2 (germline): SGHRS, YFSETQ. The CDR3 DNA sequence: TGCGCCAGCAGCTTAAGGACAGATTACGAGCAGTACTTC. It yields the protein CASSLRTDYEQYF.